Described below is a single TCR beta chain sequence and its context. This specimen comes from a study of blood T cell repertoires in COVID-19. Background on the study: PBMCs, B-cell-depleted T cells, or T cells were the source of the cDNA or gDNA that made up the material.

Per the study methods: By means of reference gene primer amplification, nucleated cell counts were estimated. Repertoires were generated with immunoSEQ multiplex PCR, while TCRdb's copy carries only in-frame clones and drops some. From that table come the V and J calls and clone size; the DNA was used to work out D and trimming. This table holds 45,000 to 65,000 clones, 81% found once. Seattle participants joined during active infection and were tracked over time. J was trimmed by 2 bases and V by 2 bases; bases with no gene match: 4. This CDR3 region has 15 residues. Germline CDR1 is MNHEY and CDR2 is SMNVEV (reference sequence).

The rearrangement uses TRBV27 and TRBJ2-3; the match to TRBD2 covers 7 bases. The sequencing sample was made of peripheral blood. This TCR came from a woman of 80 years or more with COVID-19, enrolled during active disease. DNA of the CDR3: TGTGCCAGCAGTTTACGGGGAGGGGACACAGATACGCAGTATTTT. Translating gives CASSLRGGDTDTQYF.